This is a list of T cell receptor beta chains from one sample in a study of molecular identifiers for immune sequencing clone quantification. MiXCR, applied by TCRdb to the PCR reads, yields one record per CDR3 protein. The sample includes 600,000 to 650,000 distinct CDR3 sequences, just under 20% of them seen just once. Sample: naive CD8+ T cells from blood, with Jurkat cell RNA spiked in. Receptors originate from a human donor in good health. Some libraries in this study had Jurkat cell RNA spiked in. Each CDR3 is given with its conserved first and last residue. The order of the fields is clone size, D gene, J gene, V gene, CDR3 protein, CDR3 DNA. The D gene is left open where the match is weak. The listing skips clone size in some rows; elsewhere it reads once, few, many or a size class.

abundance: few; d_gene: TRBD1; j_gene: TRBJ1-2; v_gene: TRBV6-5; CDR3aa: CASSYSRTGALYSYGYTF; CDR3nt: TGTGCCAGCAGTTACTCCAGGACAGGGGCCCTATATAGCTATGGCTACACCTTC
abundance: few; d_gene: .; j_gene: TRBJ1-1; v_gene: TRBV30; CDR3aa: CAYRQGSTEAFF; CDR3nt: TGTGCCTATAGGCAGGGGAGCACTGAAGCTTTCTTT
abundance: few; d_gene: TRBD1; j_gene: TRBJ2-6; v_gene: TRBV7-3; CDR3aa: CASSLTGTGQISTYSGANVLTF; CDR3nt: TGTGCCAGCAGCTTAACCGGGACAGGCCAAATTTCTACATATTCTGGGGCCAACGTCCTGACTTTC
abundance: few; d_gene: .; j_gene: TRBJ2-2; v_gene: TRBV30; CDR3aa: CAWKGVPGELFF; CDR3nt: TGTGCCTGGAAGGGGGTTCCCGGGGAGCTGTTTTTT
abundance: many; d_gene: TRBD1; j_gene: TRBJ2-7; v_gene: TRBV19; CDR3aa: CASSFGTGNAYEQYF; CDR3nt: TGTGCCAGTAGCTTTGGGACAGGGAATGCCTACGAGCAGTACTTC
abundance: many; d_gene: .; j_gene: TRBJ2-3; v_gene: TRBV30; CDR3aa: CAWSVLGTDTQYF; CDR3nt: TGTGCCTGGAGTGTTCTCGGTACAGATACGCAGTATTTT
abundance: many; d_gene: .; j_gene: TRBJ2-3; v_gene: TRBV9; CDR3aa: CASSGDTQYF; CDR3nt: TGTGCCAGCAGCGGGGATACGCAGTATTTT
abundance: few; d_gene: .; j_gene: TRBJ2-2; v_gene: TRBV19; CDR3aa: CASSISGATGELFF; CDR3nt: TGTGCCAGTAGTATAAGTGGTGCCACCGGGGAGCTGTTTTTT
abundance: many; d_gene: .; j_gene: TRBJ2-5; v_gene: TRBV6-5; CDR3aa: CASQDRGTETQYF; CDR3nt: TGTGCCAGTCAAGACCGCGGGACTGAGACCCAGTACTTC
abundance: .; d_gene: TRBD1; j_gene: TRBJ1-2; v_gene: TRBV12-3/TRBV12-4; CDR3aa: CASSPTGDHGYTF; CDR3nt: TGTGCCAGCAGTCCGACAGGGGATCATGGCTACACCTTC
abundance: .; d_gene: .; j_gene: TRBJ2-3; v_gene: TRBV12-3/TRBV12-4; CDR3aa: CASSFLAGDYSTDTQYF; CDR3nt: TGTGCCAGCAGTTTTTTGGCTGGTGATTATAGCACAGATACGCAGTATTTT
abundance: .; d_gene: .; j_gene: TRBJ1-2; v_gene: TRBV6-2/TRBV6-3; CDR3aa: CASSPWAAAANYGYTF; CDR3nt: TGTGCCAGCAGCCCATGGGCAGCGGCCGCTAACTATGGCTACACCTTC
abundance: .; d_gene: .; j_gene: TRBJ1-5; v_gene: TRBV3-1; CDR3aa: CASSQDRTGNQPQHF; CDR3nt: TGTGCCAGCAGCCAAGATAGGACAGGCAATCAGCCCCAGCATTTT
abundance: .; d_gene: .; j_gene: TRBJ2-2; v_gene: TRBV20-1; CDR3aa: CSARDRRHADTGELFF; CDR3nt: TGCAGTGCTAGAGATCGCAGGCATGCGGACACCGGGGAGCTGTTTTTT
abundance: many; d_gene: TRBD1; j_gene: TRBJ2-7; v_gene: TRBV25-1; CDR3aa: CASSDWDRVHEQYF; CDR3nt: TGTGCCAGCAGTGATTGGGACAGGGTCCACGAGCAGTACTTC
abundance: many; d_gene: .; j_gene: TRBJ2-3; v_gene: TRBV4-1; CDR3aa: CASTGVTDTQYF; CDR3nt: TGCGCCAGCACCGGGGTCACAGATACGCAGTATTTT
abundance: few; d_gene: TRBD1; j_gene: TRBJ2-5; v_gene: TRBV27; CDR3aa: CASSLAIGTGQETQYF; CDR3nt: TGTGCCAGCAGTTTAGCCATTGGGACAGGTCAAGAGACCCAGTACTTC
abundance: many; d_gene: .; j_gene: TRBJ2-7; v_gene: TRBV7-2; CDR3aa: CASGLGPDYEQYF; CDR3nt: TGTGCCAGCGGGCTGGGTCCGGATTACGAGCAGTACTTC
abundance: .; d_gene: TRBD1; j_gene: TRBJ1-3; v_gene: TRBV4-3; CDR3aa: CASSQDRVSTIYF; CDR3nt: TGCGCCAGCAGCCAGGACAGGGTTTCCACCATATATTTT
abundance: many; d_gene: .; j_gene: TRBJ2-2; v_gene: TRBV12-5; CDR3aa: CASGAGTNTGELFF; CDR3nt: TGTGCTAGTGGGGCAGGAACGAACACCGGGGAGCTGTTTTTT
abundance: .; d_gene: TRBD1; j_gene: TRBJ2-3; v_gene: TRBV30; CDR3aa: CAWSSTGADTQYF; CDR3nt: TGTGCCTGGAGTTCCACAGGGGCAGATACGCAGTATTTT
abundance: .; d_gene: .; j_gene: TRBJ2-2; v_gene: TRBV9; CDR3aa: CASGPLSGPNTGELFF; CDR3nt: TGTGCCAGCGGCCCACTATCTGGGCCGAACACCGGGGAGCTGTTTTTT
abundance: many; d_gene: TRBD1; j_gene: TRBJ2-3; v_gene: TRBV7-2; CDR3aa: CASSPWYRGSLSTDTQYF; CDR3nt: TGTGCCAGCAGCCCCTGGTACAGGGGGTCGCTTAGCACAGATACGCAGTATTTT
abundance: many; d_gene: .; j_gene: TRBJ1-4; v_gene: TRBV13; CDR3aa: CASSLASGLQGAGEKLFF; CDR3nt: TGTGCCAGCAGCTTAGCATCGGGGTTGCAGGGTGCTGGTGAAAAACTGTTTTTT
abundance: few; d_gene: .; j_gene: TRBJ2-7; v_gene: TRBV5-1; CDR3aa: CASSLISAYEQYF; CDR3nt: TGCGCCAGCAGCTTGATTTCCGCATACGAGCAGTACTTC
abundance: many; d_gene: .; j_gene: TRBJ2-2; v_gene: TRBV7-9; CDR3aa: CASSLVVVPGELFF; CDR3nt: TGTGCCAGCAGCTTAGTTGTTGTCCCCGGGGAGCTGTTTTTT
abundance: .; d_gene: TRBD1; j_gene: TRBJ1-3; v_gene: TRBV6-5; CDR3aa: CASSEGQGAFGNTIYF; CDR3nt: TGTGCCAGCAGTGAGGGACAGGGGGCTTTTGGAAACACCATATATTTT
abundance: many; d_gene: .; j_gene: TRBJ1-6; v_gene: TRBV4-3; CDR3aa: CASSQDQDTNSPLHF; CDR3nt: TGCGCCAGCAGCCAAGACCAGGACACAAATTCACCCCTCCACTTT
abundance: few; d_gene: .; j_gene: TRBJ2-1; v_gene: TRBV9; CDR3aa: CASSVKGERGIYNEQFF; CDR3nt: TGTGCCAGCAGCGTAAAGGGGGAGCGGGGTATATACAATGAGCAGTTCTTC
abundance: few; d_gene: .; j_gene: TRBJ2-2; v_gene: TRBV12-3/TRBV12-4; CDR3aa: CASSLHRLSNTGELFF; CDR3nt: TGTGCCAGCAGTTTGCATAGGCTTTCGAACACCGGGGAGCTGTTTTTT
abundance: few; d_gene: TRBD2; j_gene: TRBJ2-3; v_gene: TRBV20-1; CDR3aa: CSARDSGTSGVKQYF; CDR3nt: TGCAGTGCTAGAGATTCCGGGACTAGCGGGGTCAAGCAGTATTTT
abundance: many; d_gene: TRBD1; j_gene: TRBJ1-2; v_gene: TRBV14; CDR3aa: CASSRGQLYGYTF; CDR3nt: TGTGCCAGCAGCCGGGGACAGCTCTATGGCTACACCTTC
abundance: many; d_gene: TRBD1; j_gene: TRBJ2-7; v_gene: TRBV5-6; CDR3aa: CASIPLPRDRGYEQYF; CDR3nt: TGTGCCAGCATCCCTCTTCCTCGGGACAGGGGTTACGAGCAGTACTTC
abundance: few; d_gene: TRBD1; j_gene: TRBJ1-3; v_gene: TRBV24-1; CDR3aa: CARDRADTIYF; CDR3nt: TGTGCCAGGGACAGGGCGGACACCATATATTTT
abundance: many; d_gene: .; j_gene: TRBJ1-5; v_gene: TRBV30; CDR3aa: CAWGAEFNQPQHF; CDR3nt: TGTGCCTGGGGCGCGGAATTCAATCAGCCCCAGCATTTT
abundance: few; d_gene: TRBD2; j_gene: TRBJ2-2; v_gene: TRBV11-2; CDR3aa: CASSTGAGPSGELFF; CDR3nt: TGTGCCAGCAGCACTGGAGCGGGACCGTCCGGGGAGCTGTTTTTT
abundance: many; d_gene: .; j_gene: TRBJ2-6; v_gene: TRBV7-9; CDR3aa: CASGERHSGANVLTF; CDR3nt: TGTGCCAGCGGCGAGCGGCACTCTGGGGCCAACGTCCTGACTTTC
abundance: .; d_gene: .; j_gene: TRBJ2-1; v_gene: TRBV2; CDR3aa: CASSDIGLATYDEQFF; CDR3nt: TGTGCCAGCAGCGACATCGGGCTAGCGACCTACGATGAGCAGTTCTTC
abundance: .; d_gene: TRBD2; j_gene: TRBJ2-7; v_gene: TRBV4-1; CDR3aa: CASGFGLGYEQYF; CDR3nt: TGCGCCAGCGGCTTCGGACTAGGTTACGAGCAGTACTTC
abundance: many; d_gene: TRBD1; j_gene: TRBJ2-7; v_gene: TRBV14; CDR3aa: CASSQYTGGGYEQYF; CDR3nt: TGTGCCAGCAGCCAATATACAGGGGGCGGATACGAGCAGTACTTC
abundance: many; d_gene: .; j_gene: TRBJ1-2; v_gene: TRBV12-3/TRBV12-4; CDR3aa: CASSPDTYGYTF; CDR3nt: TGTGCCAGCAGCCCGGACACCTATGGCTACACCTTC
abundance: few; d_gene: .; j_gene: TRBJ1-2; v_gene: TRBV4-3; CDR3aa: CASSQDAVEGSYGYTF; CDR3nt: TGCGCCAGCAGCCAAGATGCGGTGGAGGGGTCTTATGGCTACACCTTC
abundance: few; d_gene: TRBD2; j_gene: TRBJ2-1; v_gene: TRBV24-1; CDR3aa: CATTQAGLAGSSYNEQFF; CDR3nt: TGTGCCACCACTCAAGCGGGACTAGCAGGATCCTCCTACAATGAGCAGTTCTTC
abundance: many; d_gene: .; j_gene: TRBJ1-6; v_gene: TRBV9; CDR3aa: CASSVEGTPYNSPLHF; CDR3nt: TGTGCCAGCAGCGTAGAAGGGACACCATATAATTCACCCCTCCACTTT
abundance: many; d_gene: .; j_gene: TRBJ2-5; v_gene: TRBV13; CDR3aa: CASSSFRETQYF; CDR3nt: TGTGCCAGCAGCTCCTTCCGTGAGACCCAGTACTTC
abundance: many; d_gene: TRBD1; j_gene: TRBJ1-5; v_gene: TRBV7-9; CDR3aa: CASSLDRGHQPQHF; CDR3nt: TGTGCCAGCAGCCTTGACAGGGGGCACCAGCCCCAGCATTTT
abundance: few; d_gene: .; j_gene: TRBJ1-2; v_gene: TRBV27; CDR3aa: CASSLSGQGTGYTF; CDR3nt: TGTGCCAGCAGTTTATCTGGGCAGGGGACCGGCTACACCTTC
abundance: many; d_gene: TRBD1; j_gene: TRBJ1-5; v_gene: TRBV6-6; CDR3aa: CASSYHRDRGDQPQHF; CDR3nt: TGTGCCAGCAGTTACCACCGGGACAGGGGCGATCAGCCCCAGCATTTT
abundance: few; d_gene: .; j_gene: TRBJ2-1; v_gene: TRBV7-9; CDR3aa: CASSFLNNEQFF; CDR3nt: TGTGCCAGCAGCTTTTTAAACAATGAGCAGTTCTTC
abundance: .; d_gene: TRBD1; j_gene: TRBJ1-2; v_gene: TRBV12-3/TRBV12-4; CDR3aa: CASSPRRTGGNYGYTF; CDR3nt: TGTGCCAGCAGTCCCCGAAGGACAGGGGGAAACTATGGCTACACCTTC
abundance: few; d_gene: TRBD1; j_gene: TRBJ2-2; v_gene: TRBV18; CDR3aa: CASSPPGQINTGELFF; CDR3nt: TGTGCCAGCTCACCACCGGGACAGATTAACACCGGGGAGCTGTTTTTT
abundance: many; d_gene: .; j_gene: TRBJ2-2; v_gene: TRBV2; CDR3aa: CASSPGPSNTGELFF; CDR3nt: TGTGCCAGCAGTCCCGGGCCATCGAACACCGGGGAGCTGTTTTTT
abundance: many; d_gene: TRBD2; j_gene: TRBJ2-3; v_gene: TRBV7-6; CDR3aa: CASSLDLSGESTDTQYF; CDR3nt: TGTGCCAGCAGCTTAGACCTCAGCGGGGAGAGCACAGATACGCAGTATTTT
abundance: many; d_gene: .; j_gene: TRBJ2-4; v_gene: TRBV12-3/TRBV12-4; CDR3aa: CASSLVSEEGIQYF; CDR3nt: TGTGCCAGCAGTTTAGTTAGCGAAGAGGGCATTCAGTACTTC
abundance: .; d_gene: .; j_gene: TRBJ2-7; v_gene: TRBV11-3; CDR3aa: CASSPLHGGEQYF; CDR3nt: TGTGCCAGCAGCCCCCTACACGGTGGCGAGCAGTACTTC